This T cell receptor beta chain is from a study of identical twins. General study results and limits: Out-of-frame beta sequences exhibited a weaker degree of excess twin sharing. With abundant cord blood beta clonotypes, insertions were fewer; memory repertoires showed no such pattern.

This clonotype appeared many times. The antigen remains undetermined. The ends were cut back, 3 bases at V and 3 bases at J, with 9 bases in the middle. Germline lookup yields CDR1 MNHEY and CDR2 SMNVEV (reference sequence). The CDR3 extends over 13 amino acids. One entry per CDR3 protein, called by TCRdb with MiXCR from the 5' RACE reads. Found here are 650,000 to 800,000 distinct CDR3 sequences, roughly 8% of them singletons; the top ten hold 0.85% to 1%. The same sample was also used in a study of yellow fever vaccine responses in identical twins.

The sample comprised PBMCs. The chain joins TRBV27 to TRBJ2-7; D gene unclear. The receptor was derived from a young woman in good health. CDR3 region: CASSFGSLYEQYF. The CDR3 DNA follows: TGTGCCAGCAGTTTCGGTAGTCTCTACGAGCAGTACTTC.